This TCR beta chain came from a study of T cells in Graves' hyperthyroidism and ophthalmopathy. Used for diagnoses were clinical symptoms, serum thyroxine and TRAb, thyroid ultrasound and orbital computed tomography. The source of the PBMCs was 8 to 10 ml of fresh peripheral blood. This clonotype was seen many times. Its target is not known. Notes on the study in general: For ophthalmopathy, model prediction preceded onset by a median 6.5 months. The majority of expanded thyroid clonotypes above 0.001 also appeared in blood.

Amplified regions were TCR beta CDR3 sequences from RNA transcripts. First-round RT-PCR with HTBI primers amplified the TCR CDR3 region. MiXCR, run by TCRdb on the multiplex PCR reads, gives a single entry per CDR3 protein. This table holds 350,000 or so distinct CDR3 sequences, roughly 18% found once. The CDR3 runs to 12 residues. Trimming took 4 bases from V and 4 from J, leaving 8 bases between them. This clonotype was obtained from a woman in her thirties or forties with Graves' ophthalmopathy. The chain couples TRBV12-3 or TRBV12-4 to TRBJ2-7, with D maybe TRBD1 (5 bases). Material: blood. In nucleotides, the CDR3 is TGTGCCAGCAGTTATGACAGATACGAGCAGTACTTC. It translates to CASSYDRYEQYF.